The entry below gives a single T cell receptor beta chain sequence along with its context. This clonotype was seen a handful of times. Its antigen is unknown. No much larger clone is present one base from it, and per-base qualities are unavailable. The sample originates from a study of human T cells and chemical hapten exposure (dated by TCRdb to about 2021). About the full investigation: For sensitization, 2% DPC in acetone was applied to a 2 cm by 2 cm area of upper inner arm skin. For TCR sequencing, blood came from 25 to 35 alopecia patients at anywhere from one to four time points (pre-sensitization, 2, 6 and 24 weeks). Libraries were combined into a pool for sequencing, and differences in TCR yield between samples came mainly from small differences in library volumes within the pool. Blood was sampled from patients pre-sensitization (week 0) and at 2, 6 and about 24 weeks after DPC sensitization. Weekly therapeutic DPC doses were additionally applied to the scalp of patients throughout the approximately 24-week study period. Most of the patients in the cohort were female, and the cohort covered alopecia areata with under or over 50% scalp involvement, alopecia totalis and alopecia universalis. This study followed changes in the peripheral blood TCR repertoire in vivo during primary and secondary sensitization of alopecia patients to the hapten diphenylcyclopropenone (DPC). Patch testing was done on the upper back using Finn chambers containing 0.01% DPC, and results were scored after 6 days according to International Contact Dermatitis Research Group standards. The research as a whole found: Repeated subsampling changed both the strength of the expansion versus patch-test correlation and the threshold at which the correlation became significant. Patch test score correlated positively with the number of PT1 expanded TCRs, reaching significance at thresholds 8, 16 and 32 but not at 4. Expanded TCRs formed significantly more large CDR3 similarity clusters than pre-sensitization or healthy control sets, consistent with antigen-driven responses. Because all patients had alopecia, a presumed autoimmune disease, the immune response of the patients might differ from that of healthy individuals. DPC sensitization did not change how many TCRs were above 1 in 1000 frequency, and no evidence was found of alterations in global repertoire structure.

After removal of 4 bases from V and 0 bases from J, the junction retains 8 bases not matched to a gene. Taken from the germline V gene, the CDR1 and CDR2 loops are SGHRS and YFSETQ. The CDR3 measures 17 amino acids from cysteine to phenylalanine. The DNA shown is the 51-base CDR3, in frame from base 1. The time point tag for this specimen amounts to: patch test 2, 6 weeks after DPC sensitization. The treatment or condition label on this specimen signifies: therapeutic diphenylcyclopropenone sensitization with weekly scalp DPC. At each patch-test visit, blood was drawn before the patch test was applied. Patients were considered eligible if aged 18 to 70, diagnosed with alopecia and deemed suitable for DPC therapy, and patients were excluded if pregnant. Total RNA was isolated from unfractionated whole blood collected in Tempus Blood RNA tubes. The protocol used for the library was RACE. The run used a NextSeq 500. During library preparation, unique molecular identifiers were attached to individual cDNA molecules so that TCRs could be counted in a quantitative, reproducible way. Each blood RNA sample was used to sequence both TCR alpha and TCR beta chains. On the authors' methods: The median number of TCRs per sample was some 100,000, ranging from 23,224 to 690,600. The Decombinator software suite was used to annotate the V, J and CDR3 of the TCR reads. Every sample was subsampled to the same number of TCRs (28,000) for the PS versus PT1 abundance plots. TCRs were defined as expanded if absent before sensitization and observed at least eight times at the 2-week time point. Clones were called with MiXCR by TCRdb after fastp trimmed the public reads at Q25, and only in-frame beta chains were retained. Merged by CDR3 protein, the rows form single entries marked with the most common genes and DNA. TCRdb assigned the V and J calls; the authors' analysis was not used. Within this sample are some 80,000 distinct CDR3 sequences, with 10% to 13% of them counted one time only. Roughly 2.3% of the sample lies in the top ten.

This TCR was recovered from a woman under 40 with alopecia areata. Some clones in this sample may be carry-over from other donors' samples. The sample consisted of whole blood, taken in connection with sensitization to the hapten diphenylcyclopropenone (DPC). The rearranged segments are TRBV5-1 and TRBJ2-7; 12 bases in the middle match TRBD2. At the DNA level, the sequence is TGCGCCAGCAGCACTGGACTAGCGGGGCCCGTCTCCTACGAGCAGTACTTC. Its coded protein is CASSTGLAGPVSYEQYF.